The rows below give T cell receptor beta chains drawn from one sample of a study of shared clonotypes between healthy human individuals. Only in-frame clones appear in the TCRdb table, and some are missing; sequencing was by immunoSEQ multiplex PCR. The table shows more than 2 million clones, with roughly 95% occurring only once. Sequenced material: naive CD4+ T cells sorted from blood. These receptors were taken from a man aged 18 to 29 in good health. Each CDR3 is given with its conserved first and last residue. The order of the fields is CDR3 DNA, CDR3 protein, clone size, D gene, V gene, J gene. D genes are given only for firm matches. Some rows have no size entry. The others give once, few or many, or a class for an expanded clone.

CDR3nt: TGTGCCAGCAGTTACTCGACCGGGACAGGAGGCGAGCAGTACTTC
CDR3aa: CASSYSTGTGGEQYF
abundance: -
d_gene: TRBD1
v_gene: TRBV6-5
j_gene: TRBJ2-7

CDR3nt: TGCGCCAGCAGCCAACAGGCGGGCAATAATTCACCCCTCCACTTT
CDR3aa: CASSQQAGNNSPLHF
abundance: once
d_gene: -
v_gene: TRBV4-1
j_gene: TRBJ1-6

CDR3nt: TGTGCCAGCAGTTACTCGATGGCCAACACCATATATTTT
CDR3aa: CASSYSMANTIYF
abundance: -
d_gene: -
v_gene: TRBV6-5
j_gene: TRBJ1-3

CDR3nt: TGTGCCAGCAGCCGACTCCGGGGCAGGAGCCCAACTAATGAAAAACTGTTTTTT
CDR3aa: CASSRLRGRSPTNEKLFF
abundance: -
d_gene: -
v_gene: TRBV11-2
j_gene: TRBJ1-4

CDR3nt: TGTGCCAGCAGCGTTTCCGCGGAAGCCAAAAACATTCAGTACTTC
CDR3aa: CASSVSAEAKNIQYF
abundance: -
d_gene: -
v_gene: TRBV9
j_gene: TRBJ2-4

CDR3nt: TGTGCCTGGAGTGTGGGGACAGGAGTAACCTACGAGCAGTACTTC
CDR3aa: CAWSVGTGVTYEQYF
abundance: -
d_gene: TRBD1
v_gene: TRBV30
j_gene: TRBJ2-7

CDR3nt: TGTGCCAGCAGAAGACAGGGTTCCTACGAGCAGTACTTC
CDR3aa: CASRRQGSYEQYF
abundance: -
d_gene: TRBD1
v_gene: TRBV6-5
j_gene: TRBJ2-7

CDR3nt: TGCGCCAGCAGCCATGGACAGTTCACAGATACGCAGTATTTT
CDR3aa: CASSHGQFTDTQYF
abundance: -
d_gene: -
v_gene: TRBV5-1
j_gene: TRBJ2-3

CDR3nt: TGCGCCAGCAGTGAGGGCAACTCTGGAAACACCATATATTTT
CDR3aa: CASSEGNSGNTIYF
abundance: -
d_gene: -
v_gene: TRBV5-1
j_gene: TRBJ1-3

CDR3nt: TGTGCCTGGAGTCCTGGGGGTGGACAGCGACGACAGCCCCAGCATTTT
CDR3aa: CAWSPGGGQRRQPQHF
abundance: -
d_gene: -
v_gene: TRBV30
j_gene: TRBJ1-5

CDR3nt: TGTGCCTGGAGTTTTGGGGGGTCCTATAGCAATCAGCCCCAGCATTTT
CDR3aa: CAWSFGGSYSNQPQHF
abundance: once
d_gene: -
v_gene: TRBV30
j_gene: TRBJ1-5

CDR3nt: TGTGCCAGCAGCTTAGGGGGACGGGACAGGGTAAAGCACGAGCAGTACTTC
CDR3aa: CASSLGGRDRVKHEQYF
abundance: -
d_gene: TRBD1
v_gene: TRBV7-8
j_gene: TRBJ2-7

CDR3nt: TGTGCCAGCAGTTACACTGCCCTGGATCAGCCCCAGCATTTT
CDR3aa: CASSYTALDQPQHF
abundance: once
d_gene: -
v_gene: TRBV6-5
j_gene: TRBJ1-5

CDR3nt: TGTGCCAGCAGTTTATTAGTGTCCTATAATTCACCCCTCCACTTT
CDR3aa: CASSLLVSYNSPLHF
abundance: -
d_gene: -
v_gene: TRBV28
j_gene: TRBJ1-6

CDR3nt: TGTGCCAGCTCAGCTACGACTGAGACCCACCGGGAGTACTTC
CDR3aa: CASSATTETHREYF
abundance: -
d_gene: -
v_gene: TRBV18
j_gene: TRBJ2-7

CDR3nt: TGCGCCAGCGCTCAGTCGGTGACAGATACGCAGTATTTT
CDR3aa: CASAQSVTDTQYF
abundance: -
d_gene: -
v_gene: TRBV5-1
j_gene: TRBJ2-3

CDR3nt: TGCGCCAGCAGCCAGCCCATGCAGGGTAGGTTAGGTCAGCCCCAGCATTTT
CDR3aa: CASSQPMQGRLGQPQHF
abundance: -
d_gene: -
v_gene: TRBV4-1
j_gene: TRBJ1-5

CDR3nt: TGCGCCAGCAGCCATGGGACAACGGCCGGAAACACCATATATTTT
CDR3aa: CASSHGTTAGNTIYF
abundance: -
d_gene: -
v_gene: TRBV5-1
j_gene: TRBJ1-3

CDR3nt: TGTGCCAGCAGCCAAGACGGCAGCCCCGGAGAGACCCAGTACTTC
CDR3aa: CASSQDGSPGETQYF
abundance: -
d_gene: -
v_gene: TRBV14
j_gene: TRBJ2-5

CDR3nt: TGTGCCAGCAGTTACCCACAACAGGGCTACACTGAAGCTTTCTTT
CDR3aa: CASSYPQQGYTEAFF
abundance: -
d_gene: -
v_gene: TRBV6-6
j_gene: TRBJ1-1

CDR3nt: TGTGCCAGCAAGTATTCCGGGACTAGCAGTTCCTACGAGCAGTACTTC
CDR3aa: CASKYSGTSSSYEQYF
abundance: -
d_gene: -
v_gene: TRBV21-1
j_gene: TRBJ2-7

CDR3nt: TGTGCCACCAGCTCTCAGGAACACCACTCTGGAAACACCATATATTTT
CDR3aa: CATSSQEHHSGNTIYF
abundance: -
d_gene: -
v_gene: TRBV15
j_gene: TRBJ1-3

CDR3nt: TGTGCCAGCTCACCAACTCTCACCGGGGAGCTGTTTTTT
CDR3aa: CASSPTLTGELFF
abundance: -
d_gene: -
v_gene: TRBV18
j_gene: TRBJ2-2

CDR3nt: TGTGCCAGCAGCTCCGGTCGAGAGCAGTACTTC
CDR3aa: CASSSGREQYF
abundance: -
d_gene: -
v_gene: TRBV5-4
j_gene: TRBJ2-7

CDR3nt: TGTGCCAGCTCACCGGGGGATTGGGGACCTTACGAGCAGTACTTC
CDR3aa: CASSPGDWGPYEQYF
abundance: -
d_gene: -
v_gene: TRBV18
j_gene: TRBJ2-7

CDR3nt: TGTGCCAGCAGCCCAGGACAGGGCCAAGAGACCCAGTACTTC
CDR3aa: CASSPGQGQETQYF
abundance: -
d_gene: TRBD1
v_gene: TRBV11-1
j_gene: TRBJ2-5

CDR3nt: TGTGCCAGCAGACGTCAGGGGGCGAGCAATCAGCCCCAGCATTTT
CDR3aa: CASRRQGASNQPQHF
abundance: -
d_gene: TRBD1
v_gene: TRBV6-1
j_gene: TRBJ1-5

CDR3nt: TGTGCCAGCAGCTCTCCAGGACAAGAGACCCAGTACTTC
CDR3aa: CASSSPGQETQYF
abundance: -
d_gene: -
v_gene: TRBV6-5
j_gene: TRBJ2-5

CDR3nt: TGTGCCAGCAGCCCGGGACTGGAATATAATTCACCCCTCCACTTT
CDR3aa: CASSPGLEYNSPLHF
abundance: few
d_gene: -
v_gene: TRBV7-9
j_gene: TRBJ1-6

CDR3nt: TGCGCCAGCAGACCAACAGGGAACACTGAAGCTTTCTTT
CDR3aa: CASRPTGNTEAFF
abundance: -
d_gene: -
v_gene: TRBV5-1
j_gene: TRBJ1-1

CDR3nt: TGCAGCGTGGTCGCGGGTAGCAATCAGCCCCAGCATTTT
CDR3aa: CSVVAGSNQPQHF
abundance: -
d_gene: -
v_gene: TRBV29-1
j_gene: TRBJ1-5

CDR3nt: TGTGCCAGCAGTGCGGGGCGGTACACTGAAGCTTTCTTT
CDR3aa: CASSAGRYTEAFF
abundance: -
d_gene: -
v_gene: TRBV6-5
j_gene: TRBJ1-1

CDR3nt: TGTGCTAGTGGTTTGGTACGTGGAGGGCCGGAAACCGGGGAGCTGTTTTTT
CDR3aa: CASGLVRGGPETGELFF
abundance: -
d_gene: -
v_gene: TRBV12-5
j_gene: TRBJ2-2

CDR3nt: TGCGCCAGCAGCCAAGTACCGACAGGGGGAAACACCATATATTTT
CDR3aa: CASSQVPTGGNTIYF
abundance: -
d_gene: TRBD1
v_gene: TRBV4-1
j_gene: TRBJ1-3

CDR3nt: TGTGCCAGCAGTGAAGCGGGGGCAGCCTACGAGCAGTACTTC
CDR3aa: CASSEAGAAYEQYF
abundance: -
d_gene: -
v_gene: TRBV6-1
j_gene: TRBJ2-7

CDR3nt: TGTGCCAGCAGGGACAGGGGGCGAGGAGGCAATCAGCCCCAGCATTTT
CDR3aa: CASRDRGRGGNQPQHF
abundance: -
d_gene: TRBD1
v_gene: TRBV10-3
j_gene: TRBJ1-5

CDR3nt: TGTGCCAGCAGCCCGCGGGACAGGGCTCAAGAGACCCAGTACTTC
CDR3aa: CASSPRDRAQETQYF
abundance: -
d_gene: TRBD1
v_gene: TRBV11-2
j_gene: TRBJ2-5

CDR3nt: TGTGCCAGCAGTGAATCTACGTGGTTCGCTGAAGCTTTCTTT
CDR3aa: CASSESTWFAEAFF
abundance: -
d_gene: -
v_gene: TRBV25-1
j_gene: TRBJ1-1

CDR3nt: TGTGCCAGTAGTACTTCCCCCAGGGAAACCGGGGAGCTGTTTTTT
CDR3aa: CASSTSPRETGELFF
abundance: -
d_gene: -
v_gene: TRBV19
j_gene: TRBJ2-2

CDR3nt: TGTGCCAGCAGCTTTGCGGGGACGGGCGAGCAGTACTTC
CDR3aa: CASSFAGTGEQYF
abundance: -
d_gene: -
v_gene: TRBV5-5
j_gene: TRBJ2-7

CDR3nt: TGTGCCAGCAGTTCCAGAGTCTACGAGCAGTACTTC
CDR3aa: CASSSRVYEQYF
abundance: -
d_gene: -
v_gene: TRBV28
j_gene: TRBJ2-7

CDR3nt: TGTGCCAGCAGTTACTCCAACGGAGCCGAGACCCAGTACTTC
CDR3aa: CASSYSNGAETQYF
abundance: once
d_gene: -
v_gene: TRBV6-5
j_gene: TRBJ2-5

CDR3nt: TGCGCCAGCAGCAAGGGACTAGCGAGCAATGAGCAGTTCTTC
CDR3aa: CASSKGLASNEQFF
abundance: -
d_gene: TRBD2
v_gene: TRBV4-3
j_gene: TRBJ2-1

CDR3nt: TGTGCCACCCTGGCTAGCGGGGGCTACAATGAGCAGTTCTTC
CDR3aa: CATLASGGYNEQFF
abundance: -
d_gene: TRBD2
v_gene: TRBV5-4
j_gene: TRBJ2-1

CDR3nt: TGCGCCAGCAGTGGGGGGTCCGGCACTAATGAAAAACTGTTTTTT
CDR3aa: CASSGGSGTNEKLFF
abundance: -
d_gene: -
v_gene: TRBV10-1
j_gene: TRBJ1-4

CDR3nt: TGTGCCAGCAGCTTAGCAGGGACAGGGCCCTACAATGAGCAGTTCTTC
CDR3aa: CASSLAGTGPYNEQFF
abundance: -
d_gene: TRBD1
v_gene: TRBV7-9
j_gene: TRBJ2-1

CDR3nt: TGCGCCAGCAGCTTGGAAGTTAGGACAGATACGCAGTATTTT
CDR3aa: CASSLEVRTDTQYF
abundance: -
d_gene: -
v_gene: TRBV5-1
j_gene: TRBJ2-3

CDR3nt: TGCAGCGCCCGCGGGGTGAACACCGGGGAGCTGTTTTTT
CDR3aa: CSARGVNTGELFF
abundance: -
d_gene: -
v_gene: TRBV29-1
j_gene: TRBJ2-2

CDR3nt: TGTGCCAGCAGCCCCCGTCTGGGGAGCTCCTACAATGAGCAGTTCTTC
CDR3aa: CASSPRLGSSYNEQFF
abundance: -
d_gene: -
v_gene: TRBV11-2
j_gene: TRBJ2-1

CDR3nt: TGTGCCAGCAGTTACACGGGGGGCGGTGGCTACACCTTC
CDR3aa: CASSYTGGGGYTF
abundance: once
d_gene: -
v_gene: TRBV6-5
j_gene: TRBJ1-2

CDR3nt: TGTGCCAGTAGTATAGGGACGGATCTCGGCGGGGAGCTGTTTTTT
CDR3aa: CASSIGTDLGGELFF
abundance: -
d_gene: -
v_gene: TRBV19
j_gene: TRBJ2-2

CDR3nt: TGTGCCAGCAGTCCAGGGGGTAGTATCTACGAGCAGTACTTC
CDR3aa: CASSPGGSIYEQYF
abundance: -
d_gene: TRBD1
v_gene: TRBV6-6
j_gene: TRBJ2-7

CDR3nt: TGTGCCAGCAGCCCCCAGAGGGGTAGTCCCCCGGGCATTCAGTACTTC
CDR3aa: CASSPQRGSPPGIQYF
abundance: few
d_gene: -
v_gene: TRBV27
j_gene: TRBJ2-4

CDR3nt: TGTGCCAGCAGTGAAGCGGCGGGGGCGCACCCGCTCTACGAGCAGTACTTC
CDR3aa: CASSEAAGAHPLYEQYF
abundance: -
d_gene: -
v_gene: TRBV6-1
j_gene: TRBJ2-7

CDR3nt: TGCAGCGTTGAAGGAGAGGCCGACGAGCAGTACTTC
CDR3aa: CSVEGEADEQYF
abundance: -
d_gene: -
v_gene: TRBV29-1
j_gene: TRBJ2-7

CDR3nt: TGTGCCAGCAGAGGACGGTTAACTGGAAACACCATATATTTT
CDR3aa: CASRGRLTGNTIYF
abundance: -
d_gene: -
v_gene: TRBV2
j_gene: TRBJ1-3

CDR3nt: TGTGCCAGCTCACCACCGCGACAGAGTTACAATGAGCAGTTCTTC
CDR3aa: CASSPPRQSYNEQFF
abundance: -
d_gene: -
v_gene: TRBV18
j_gene: TRBJ2-1

CDR3nt: TGCGCCAGCAGCGGGAGAGAGTACTCAGAGACCCAGTACTTC
CDR3aa: CASSGREYSETQYF
abundance: once
d_gene: -
v_gene: TRBV5-1
j_gene: TRBJ2-5

CDR3nt: TGTGCCATCCGGGACCCGACCTCAGGCTATGGCTACACCTTC
CDR3aa: CAIRDPTSGYGYTF
abundance: -
d_gene: -
v_gene: TRBV10-3
j_gene: TRBJ1-2